The following is a T cell receptor (beta chain) sequence with its context. The sample originates from a study of blood T cell repertoires in COVID-19. Study information: Both acute and convalescent COVID-19 samples were obtained from the United States, Italy and Spain.

Assay used: immunoSEQ multiplex PCR; TCRdb lists only in-frame clones, some missing. The repertoire holds approximately 200,000 clones, 75% to 90% seen once, with roughly 4.9% in the top ten. Trimming cost V 2 bases and J 11 bases, with 15 bases left between them. CDR1 GTSNPN and CDR2 SVGIG come from the germline V gene (reference sequence). CDR3 length: 12 residues. Participant-given clinical history determined each cohort assignment. Sequenced input: PBMCs or T cells enriched from blood (not recorded which). V gene TRBV30 combines with J gene TRBJ1-1, with D hard to call. This TCR derives from a young woman who had been exposed to COVID-19. CDR3 sequence reads: CAWSPRNLRAFF. CDR3 DNA: TGTGCCTGGAGTCCCAGGAATTTGCGCGCTTTCTTT.